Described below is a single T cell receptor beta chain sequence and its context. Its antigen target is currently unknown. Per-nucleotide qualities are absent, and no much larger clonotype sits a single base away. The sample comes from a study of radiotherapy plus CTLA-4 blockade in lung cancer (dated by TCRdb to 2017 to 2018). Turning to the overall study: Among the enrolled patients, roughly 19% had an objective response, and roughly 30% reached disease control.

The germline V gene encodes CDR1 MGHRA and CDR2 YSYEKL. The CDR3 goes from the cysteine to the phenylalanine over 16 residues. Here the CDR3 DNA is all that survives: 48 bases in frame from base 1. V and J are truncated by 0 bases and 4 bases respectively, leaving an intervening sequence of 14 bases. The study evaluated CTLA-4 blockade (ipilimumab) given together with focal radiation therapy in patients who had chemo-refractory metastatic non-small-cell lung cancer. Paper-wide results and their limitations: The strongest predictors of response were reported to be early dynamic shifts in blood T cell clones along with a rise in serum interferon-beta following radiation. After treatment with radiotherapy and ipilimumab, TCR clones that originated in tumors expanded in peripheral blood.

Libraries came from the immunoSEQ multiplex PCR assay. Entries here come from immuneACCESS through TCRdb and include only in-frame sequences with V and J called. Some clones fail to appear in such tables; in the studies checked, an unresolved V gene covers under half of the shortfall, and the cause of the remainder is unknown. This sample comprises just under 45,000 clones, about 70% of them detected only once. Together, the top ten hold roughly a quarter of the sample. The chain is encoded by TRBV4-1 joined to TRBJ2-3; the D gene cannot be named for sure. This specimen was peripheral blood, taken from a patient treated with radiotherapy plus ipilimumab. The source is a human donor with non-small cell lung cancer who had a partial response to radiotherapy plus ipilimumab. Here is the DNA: TGCGCCAGCAGCCAAGAGGTACAGTTCCCTTCAGATACGCAGTATTTT. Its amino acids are CASSQEVQFPSDTQYF.